This paragraph reports one TCR beta chain. This record belongs to a study of cytomegalovirus exposure and HLA in healthy donors. The PCR employed 60 Vbeta primers together with 13 Jbeta primers. Clones were sequenced by immunoSEQ multiplex PCR, and TCRdb holds only the in-frame ones, with some missing. The sample yields about 220,000 clones, 75% to 90% seen once. The TCR sequence derives from a boy between 2 and 10 years old in good health and CMV-seronegative. The specimen sequenced was PBMCs.

In nucleotides, the CDR3 is TGTGCCAGCAGCTTGGCTAGCGGGGCGCACTACGAGCAGTACTTC. It encodes CASSLASGAHYEQYF. This sequence joins TRBV5-6 and TRBJ2-5; 9 bases align to TRBD2. The closer fit of TRBJ2-7 to the DNA end suggests the J call may be wrong. The CDR3 extends over 15 amino acids. Looked up from germline, CDR1 is SGHDT and CDR2 is YYEEEE.